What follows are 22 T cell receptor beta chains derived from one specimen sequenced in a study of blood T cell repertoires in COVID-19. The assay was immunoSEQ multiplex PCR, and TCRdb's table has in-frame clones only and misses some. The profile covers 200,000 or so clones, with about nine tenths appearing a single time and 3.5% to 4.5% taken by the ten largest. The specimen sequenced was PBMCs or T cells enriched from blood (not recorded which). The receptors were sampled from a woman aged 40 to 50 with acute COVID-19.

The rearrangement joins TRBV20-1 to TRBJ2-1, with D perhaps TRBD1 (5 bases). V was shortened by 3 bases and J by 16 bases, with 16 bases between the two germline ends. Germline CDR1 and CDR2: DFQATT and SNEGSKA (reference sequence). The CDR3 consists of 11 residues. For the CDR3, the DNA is TGCAGTGCTAGGCGTTCGGGCAGGGTATTCTTC. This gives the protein CSARRSGRVFF.

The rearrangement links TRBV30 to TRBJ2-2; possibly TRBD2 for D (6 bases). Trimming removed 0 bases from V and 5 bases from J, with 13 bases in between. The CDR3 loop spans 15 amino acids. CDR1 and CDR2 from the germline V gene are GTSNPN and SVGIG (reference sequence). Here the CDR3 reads CAWSVGGVMTGELFF. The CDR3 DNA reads TGTGCCTGGAGTGTAGGAGGGGTAATGACCGGGGAGCTGTTTTTT.

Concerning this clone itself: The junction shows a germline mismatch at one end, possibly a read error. The CDR3 region has the DNA TGTGCCAGCAGCTTAATGGACTCCCGACAAACTTTT. It yields the protein CASSLMDSRQTF. The rearrangement uses TRBV11-3 and TRBJ1-1; D call uncertain. The CDR3 sequence is 12 residues long. Per the germline V gene, CDR1 is SGHNT and CDR2 is YENEEA. Full variable domain (missing parts from reference TRBV11-3 and TRBJ1-1): EAGVVQSPRYKIIEKKQPVAFWCNPISGHNTLYWYLQNLGQGPELLIRYENEEAVDDSQLPKDRFSAERLKGVDSTLKIQPAELGDSAVYLCASSLMDSRQTFGQGTRLTVV.

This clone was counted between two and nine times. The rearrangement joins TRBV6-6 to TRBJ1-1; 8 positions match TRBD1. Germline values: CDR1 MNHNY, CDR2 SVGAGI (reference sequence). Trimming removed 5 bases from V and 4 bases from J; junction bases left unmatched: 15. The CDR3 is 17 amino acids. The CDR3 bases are TGTGCCAGCAGTCGTGACAGGGGAAGAGTTTGGACCACTGAAGCTTTCTTT. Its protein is CASSRDRGRVWTTEAFF.

This chain's CDR3 is CASSQGLRTGWQYF. The CDR3 coding sequence is TGCGCCAGCAGCCAAGGGTTAAGGACAGGGTGGCAGTACTTC. This chain uses TRBV4-3 with TRBJ2-7, with 8 positions matching TRBD1. The CDR3 sequence is 14 residues long. Germline V gene data show CDR1 as LGHNA and CDR2 as YSLEER. V shed 1 base, J shed 9 bases, and the junction held 8 bases outside the gene matches.

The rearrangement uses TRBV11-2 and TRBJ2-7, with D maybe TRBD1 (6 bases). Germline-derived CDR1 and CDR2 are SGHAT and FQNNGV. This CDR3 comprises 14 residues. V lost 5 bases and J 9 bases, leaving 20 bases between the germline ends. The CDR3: CASSPTGQVLGQYV. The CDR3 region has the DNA TGTGCCAGCAGCCCGACAGGACAAGTATTGGGGCAGTACGTC.

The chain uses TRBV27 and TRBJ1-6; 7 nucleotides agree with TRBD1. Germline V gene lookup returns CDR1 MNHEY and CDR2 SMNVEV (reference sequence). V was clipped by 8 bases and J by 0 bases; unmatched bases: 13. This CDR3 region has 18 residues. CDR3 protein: CASQYSTGAASYNSPLHF. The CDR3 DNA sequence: TGTGCCAGCCAATACTCCACAGGGGCAGCCTCCTATAATTCACCCCTCCACTTT.

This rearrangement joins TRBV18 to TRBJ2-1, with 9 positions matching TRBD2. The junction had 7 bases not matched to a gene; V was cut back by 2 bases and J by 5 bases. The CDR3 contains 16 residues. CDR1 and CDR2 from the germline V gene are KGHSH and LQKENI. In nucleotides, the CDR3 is TGTGCCAGCTCACCATTGGGGACTAGCAGGGACAATGAGCAGTTCTTC. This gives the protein CASSPLGTSRDNEQFF. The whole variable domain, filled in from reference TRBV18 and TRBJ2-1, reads NAGVMQNPRHLVRRRGQEARLRCSPMKGHSHVYWYRQLPEEGLKFMVYLQKENIIDESGMPKERFSAEFPKEGPSILRIQQVVRGDSAAYFCASSPLGTSRDNEQFFGPGTRLTVL.

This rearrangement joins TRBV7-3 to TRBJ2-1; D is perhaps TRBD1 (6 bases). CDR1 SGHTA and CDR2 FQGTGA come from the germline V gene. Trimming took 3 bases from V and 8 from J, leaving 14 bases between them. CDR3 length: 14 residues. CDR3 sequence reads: CASSLGNREDEQFF. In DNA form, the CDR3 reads TGTGCCAGCAGCTTGGGAAACAGGGAAGATGAGCAGTTCTTC.

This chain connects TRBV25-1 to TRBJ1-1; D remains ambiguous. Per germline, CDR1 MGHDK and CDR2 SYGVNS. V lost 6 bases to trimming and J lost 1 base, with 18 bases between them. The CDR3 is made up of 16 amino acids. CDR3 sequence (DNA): TGTGCCAGCAGCCCCCGGGGAGGGAAGGGGAACACTGAAGCTTTCTTT. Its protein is CASSPRGGKGNTEAFF.

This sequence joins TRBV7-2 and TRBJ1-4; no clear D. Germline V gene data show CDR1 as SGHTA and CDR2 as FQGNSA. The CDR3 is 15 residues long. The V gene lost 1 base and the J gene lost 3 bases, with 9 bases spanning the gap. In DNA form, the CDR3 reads TGTGCCAGCAGCTTAGGACGCGGCTCTAATGAAAAACTGTTTTTT. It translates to CASSLGRGSNEKLFF.

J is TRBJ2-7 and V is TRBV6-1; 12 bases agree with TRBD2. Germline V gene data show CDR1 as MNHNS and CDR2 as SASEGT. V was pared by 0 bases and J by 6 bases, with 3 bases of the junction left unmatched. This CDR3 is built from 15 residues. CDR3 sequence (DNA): TGTGCCAGCAGTGAAGCGGTACTAGCGGGGGGCGAGCAGTACGTC. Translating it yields CASSEAVLAGGEQYV.

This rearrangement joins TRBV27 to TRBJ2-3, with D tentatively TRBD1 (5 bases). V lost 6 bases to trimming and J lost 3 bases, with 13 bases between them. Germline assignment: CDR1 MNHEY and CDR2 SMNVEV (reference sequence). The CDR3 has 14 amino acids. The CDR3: CASSLGRQTDTQYF. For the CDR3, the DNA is TGTGCCAGCAGCTTGGGGCGGCAAACAGATACGCAGTATTTT.

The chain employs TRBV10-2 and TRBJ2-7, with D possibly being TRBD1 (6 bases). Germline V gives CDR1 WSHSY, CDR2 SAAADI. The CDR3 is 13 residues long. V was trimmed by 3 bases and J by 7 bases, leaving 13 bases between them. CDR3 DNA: TGCGCCAGCAGTGACACAGGGTGGCTTGAGCAGTACGTC. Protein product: CASSDTGWLEQYV.

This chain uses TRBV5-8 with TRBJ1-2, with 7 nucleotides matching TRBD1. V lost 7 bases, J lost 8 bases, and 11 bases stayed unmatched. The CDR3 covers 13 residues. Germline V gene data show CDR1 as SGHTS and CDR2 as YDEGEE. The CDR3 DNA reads TGTGCCAGCTCAAAAGGGGGCGCGGGCGGCTACACCTTC. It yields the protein CASSKGGAGGYTF.

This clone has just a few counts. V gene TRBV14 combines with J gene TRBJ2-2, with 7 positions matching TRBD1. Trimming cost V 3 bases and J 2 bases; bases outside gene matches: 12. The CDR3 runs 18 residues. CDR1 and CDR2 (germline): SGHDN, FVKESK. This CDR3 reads CASSHEDEGQNNTGELFF. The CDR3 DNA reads TGTGCCAGCAGCCACGAGGATGAGGGACAGAACAACACCGGGGAGCTGTTTTTT.

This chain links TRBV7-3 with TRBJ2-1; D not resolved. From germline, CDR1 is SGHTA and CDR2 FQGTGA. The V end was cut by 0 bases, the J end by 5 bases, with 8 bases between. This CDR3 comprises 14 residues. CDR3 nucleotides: TGTGCCAGCAGCTTAACGCAGGCCGACAATGAGCAGTTCTTC. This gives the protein CASSLTQADNEQFF.

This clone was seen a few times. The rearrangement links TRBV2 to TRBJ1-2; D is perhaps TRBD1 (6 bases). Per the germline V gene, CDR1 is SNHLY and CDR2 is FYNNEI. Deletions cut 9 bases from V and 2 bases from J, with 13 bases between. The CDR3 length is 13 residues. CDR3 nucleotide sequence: TGTGCCAGTAATCTAGGACAGAACTATGGCTACACCTTC. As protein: CASNLGQNYGYTF.

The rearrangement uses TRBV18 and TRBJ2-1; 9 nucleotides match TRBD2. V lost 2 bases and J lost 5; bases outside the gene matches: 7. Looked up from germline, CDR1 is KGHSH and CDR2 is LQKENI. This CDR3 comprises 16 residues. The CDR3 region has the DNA TGTGCCAGCTCACCAGGCGGGGGGGGTACCGACAATGAGCAGTTCTTC. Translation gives CASSPGGGGTDNEQFF.

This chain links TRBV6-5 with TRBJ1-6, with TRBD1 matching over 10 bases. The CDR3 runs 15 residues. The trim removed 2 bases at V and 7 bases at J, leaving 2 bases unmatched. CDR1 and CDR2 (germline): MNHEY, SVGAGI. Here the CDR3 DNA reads TGTGCCAGCAGTTACACGGACAGGGGGAATTCACCCCTCCACTTT. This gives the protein CASSYTDRGNSPLHF.

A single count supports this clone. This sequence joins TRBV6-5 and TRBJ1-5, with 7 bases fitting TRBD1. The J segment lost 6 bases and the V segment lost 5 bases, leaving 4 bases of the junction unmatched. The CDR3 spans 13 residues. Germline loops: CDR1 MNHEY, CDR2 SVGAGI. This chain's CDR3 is CASSTTGSQPQHF. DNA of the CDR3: TGTGCCAGCAGTACGACAGGGTCTCAGCCCCAGCATTTT.

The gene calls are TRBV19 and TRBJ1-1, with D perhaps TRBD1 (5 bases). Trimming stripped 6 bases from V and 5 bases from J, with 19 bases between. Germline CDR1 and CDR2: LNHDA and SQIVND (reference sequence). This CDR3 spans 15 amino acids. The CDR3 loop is CASRLTGLSGTEAFF. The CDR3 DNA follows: TGTGCCAGTAGGCTGACGGGACTCTCGGGGACTGAAGCTTTCTTT.